This TCR beta chain derives from a study of molecular identifiers for immune sequencing clone quantification. The study, taken as a whole, reports: Clones that had above 20 RNA copies took up over 98% of effector molecules but under 1% in naive cells.

In the case of this clonotype: The antigen is undetermined.

In TCRdb, the PCR reads were re-called with MiXCR into one record per CDR3 protein. Among about 330,000 distinct CDR3 sequences, 24% were seen once, and the ten largest hold around 0.74%. Libraries of naive CD8 T cells were made from approximately 22,000 to 940,000 sorted cells. They used 10%, 30% or 50% RNA. The sorting of naive CD8 T cells used the CD8+CD4-CCR7+CD45RA+ phenotype. V shed 0 bases and J shed 4 bases, with 9 bases lying between them. The CDR3 contains 14 residues. From germline, CDR1 is MNHEY and CDR2 SVGEGT. The TCR was taken from a human donor in good health. Some libraries in this study had Jurkat cell RNA spiked in. Sequencing was carried out using naive CD8+ T cells from blood, with Jurkat cell RNA spiked in. The subset denotes: FACS-sorted CD8+CD4-CCR7+CD45RA+ naive T cells. The V and J genes are TRBV6-2 or TRBV6-3 and TRBJ1-2; a weak D match, TRBD1 (6 bases). CDR3 amino acids: CASSYSGQLYGYTF. The DNA of the CDR3 is TGTGCCAGCAGTTACTCAGGACAGCTCTATGGCTACACCTTC.